These 7 T cell receptor beta chains share one sample of origin, sequenced in a study of vaccination effects on CD4 cells after COVID-19. Measured with immunoSEQ multiplex PCR; TCRdb has only the in-frame clones, and not every one. The table shows about 73,000 clones, with 65% to 80% occurring only once. Subsequent to a culture period of around eleven days, CD4+ T cells were isolated. Each participant was administered two doses of either the BNT162b2 or the mRNA-1273 vaccine. These receptors have no identified antigens. Sample: CD4+ T cells from PBMCs cultured without peptide, taken after COVID-19 vaccination. These receptors originate from a human donor who received a COVID-19 vaccine.

The gene calls are TRBV6-1 and TRBJ2-3; 11 bases align to TRBD2. The junction had 0 bases not matched to a gene; V was cut back by 3 bases and J by 4 bases. This CDR3 has 14 amino acids. The germline CDR1 and CDR2 sequences are MNHNS and SASEGT. For the CDR3, the DNA is TGTGCCAGCAGTGATAGCGGGGGGGCAGATACGCAGTATTTT. Translated: CASSDSGGADTQYF.

The chain uses TRBV7-9 and TRBJ1-2; possible D gene TRBD1, 6 bases. The CDR3 sequence is 14 residues long. The germline V and J ends were trimmed by 1 base and 3 bases, with 9 bases remaining between them. Germline V gene data show CDR1 as SEHNR and CDR2 as FQNEAQ (reference sequence). The CDR3 reads CASSLEAGDYGYTF. The CDR3 DNA sequence: TGTGCCAGCAGCTTAGAGGCAGGGGACTATGGCTACACCTTC.

The V gene is TRBV3-1 (or the pseudogene TRBV3-2), the J gene TRBJ1-6; 7 nucleotides align to TRBD1. The junction had 8 bases not matched to a gene; V was cut back by 4 bases and J by 5 bases. Per germline, CDR1 LGHDT and CDR2 YNNKEL (reference sequence). The CDR3 is 16 amino acids. CDR3: CASSRSWDSDNSPLHF. The CDR3 coding sequence is TGTGCCAGCAGCCGGAGCTGGGACAGCGATAATTCACCCCTCCACTTT.

This sequence joins TRBV7-8 and TRBJ1-6; maybe TRBD1 (6 bases). V lost 5 bases, J lost 10 bases, and 12 bases lay in between. This CDR3 spans 13 amino acids. Per the germline V gene, CDR1 is SGHVS and CDR2 is FQNEAQ. Written as DNA, the CDR3 is TGTGCCAGCAGCCCTACAGGGAAGTCACCCCTCCACTTT. Its translation is CASSPTGKSPLHF.

The chain employs TRBV24-1 and TRBJ1-1; 8 nucleotides agree with TRBD1. Germline V gives CDR1 KGHDR, CDR2 SFDVKD. CDR3 length: 15 residues. The J segment lost 4 bases and the V segment lost 7 bases, leaving 10 bases of the junction unmatched. DNA of the CDR3: TGTGCCACCAGGGCAGGGGGCGGTTTTTCCACTGAAGCTTTCTTT. This gives the protein CATRAGGGFSTEAFF.

The chain employs TRBV9 and TRBJ2-1; 8 bases fit TRBD2. The CDR3 consists of 15 residues. J lost 7 bases, V lost 4 bases, and 10 bases had no gene match. CDR1 and CDR2 (germline): SGDLS, YYNGEE. CDR3 protein: CASSRDPGGKNEQFF. The CDR3 bases are TGTGCCAGCAGCCGAGACCCGGGGGGGAAGAATGAGCAGTTCTTC.

This clone was picked up one time. CDR3 sequence (DNA): TGTGCCAGCCCCGGGACGGCCGTTAGCACAGATACGCAGTATTTT. As protein: CASPGTAVSTDTQYF. The V gene is TRBV5-8, the J gene TRBJ2-3; D assignment may be TRBD1 or TRBD2 (5 bases each). Per the germline V gene, CDR1 is SGHTS and CDR2 is YDEGEE. V lost 7 bases and J 0 bases, leaving 15 bases between the germline ends. This CDR3 has 15 residues.